This passage covers 21 T cell receptor beta chains from one sample sequenced in a study of T cells in narcolepsy. Sequencing was performed with immunoSEQ multiplex PCR; in TCRdb, only in-frame clones are kept and a portion is missing. The profile shows tens of thousands of clones, roughly 83% of them singletons. The source material was CD45RA- memory CD4+ T cells from PBMCs. These receptor sequences come from a human donor with narcolepsy.

The V call is TRBV7-2, the J call TRBJ1-3, with a possible D match to TRBD1 (5 bases). Trimming took off 5 bases at V and 4 bases at J, with 15 bases between the two ends. This CDR3 is 15 amino acids long. Germline V gene sequence: CDR1 SGHTA, CDR2 FQGNSA. This CDR3 reads CASSLSTVKGNTIYF. In DNA form, the CDR3 reads TGTGCCAGCAGCCTATCGACAGTGAAAGGAAACACCATATATTTT.

The chain has TRBV9 and TRBJ1-3; D ambiguous. V was pared by 0 bases and J by 1 base, with 8 bases between. Germline V CDR1 and CDR2: SGDLS, YYNGEE. CDR3 length equals 15 residues. CDR3 in DNA: TGTGCCAGCAGCGTAGCTACAGATTCTGGAAACACCATATATTTT. Amino acids: CASSVATDSGNTIYF.

The chain recombines TRBV6-1 with TRBJ1-5, with 7 bases matching TRBD1. This CDR3 has 13 amino acids. V lost 4 bases and J lost 7; bases outside the gene matches: 4. CDR1 is MNHNS, CDR2 SASEGT, per germline. Here the CDR3 reads CASSGDSNQPQHF. The CDR3 nucleotides read TGTGCCAGCAGTGGGGACAGTAACCAGCCCCAGCATTTT.

The J gene is TRBJ2-7, the V gene TRBV27; TRBD1 is a possible D gene (6 bases). The CDR3 is made up of 16 amino acids. V was pared by 2 bases and J by 2 bases, with 16 bases between. Germline values: CDR1 MNHEY, CDR2 SMNVEV (reference sequence). CDR3 sequence reads: CASSLVVLGAPYEQYF. Written as DNA, the CDR3 is TGTGCCAGCAGTTTAGTTGTTTTGGGGGCACCCTACGAGCAGTACTTC.

The V call is TRBV11-3, the J call TRBJ1-4; the match to TRBD1 covers 8 bases. The germline V gene has CDR1 SGHNT and CDR2 YENEEA. The CDR3 is made up of 14 amino acids. V trimming: 5 bases; J trimming: 6 bases; junction bases outside the gene matches: 5. This chain's CDR3 is CASSRTGLHEKLFF. The CDR3 DNA is TGTGCCAGCAGCCGGACAGGGTTACATGAAAAACTGTTTTTT.

The CDR3 is CASSLGYGADTQYF. The CDR3 coding sequence is TGTGCCAGCAGCTTGGGTTATGGGGCAGATACGCAGTATTTT. The rearrangement links TRBV7-3 to TRBJ2-3; D is uncertain. The CDR3 is 14 amino acids. The germline V and J ends were trimmed by 3 bases and 4 bases, with 11 bases remaining between them. Germline-derived CDR1 and CDR2 are SGHTA and FQGTGA. Looking up the rest from reference TRBV7-3 and TRBJ2-3 gives the full variable domain: GAGVSQTPSNKVTEKGKYVELRCDPISGHTALYWYRQSLGQGPEFLIYFQGTGAADDSGLPNDRFFAVRPEGSVSTLKIQRTERGDSAVYLCASSLGYGADTQYFGPGTRLTVL.

Worth noting for this clone: One end of the junction is discordant with germline, which a read error may explain. V and J are TRBV20-1 and TRBJ2-3, with D uncertain. CDR3 length equals 10 residues. Per the germline V gene, CDR1 is DFQATT and CDR2 is SNEGSKA (reference sequence). CDR3 sequence reads: CGFSTDTQYF. The CDR3 DNA reads TGTGGGTTTAGCACAGATACGCAGTATTTT.

The rearrangement joins TRBV10-3 to TRBJ1-3; D not resolved. Germline CDR1 ENHRY, CDR2 SYGVKD. V was trimmed by 3 bases and J by 2 bases, leaving 8 bases between them. CDR3 length: 14 amino acids. The CDR3 region has the DNA TGTGCCATCAGTGAATCCAGACCTGGAAACACCATATATTTT. This gives the protein CAISESRPGNTIYF.

This chain links TRBV11-2 with TRBJ1-1; the D is unclear. The V end lost 6 bases, the J end lost 4 bases, and 12 bases lay between the germline ends. Per the germline V gene, CDR1 is SGHAT and CDR2 is FQNNGV. The CDR3 is 13 amino acids. CDR3 residues: CASRLLTGTEAFF. For the CDR3, the DNA is TGTGCCAGCAGGCTTCTCACGGGCACTGAAGCTTTCTTT.

This sequence joins TRBV6-6 and TRBJ2-5; no reliable D call. The germline V gene has CDR1 MNHNY and CDR2 SVGAGI (reference sequence). Trimming pared 6 bases from V and 3 bases from J, leaving 5 bases between. This CDR3 spans 11 amino acids. CDR3 protein: CASSRKETQYF. The CDR3 DNA sequence: TGTGCCAGCAGCCGTAAAGAGACCCAGTACTTC.

This clone has just a few counts. V and J are TRBV28 and TRBJ1-2, with D maybe TRBD1 (6 bases). This CDR3 region has 16 residues. CDR1 is MDHEN and CDR2 is SYDVKM in the germline V gene. V was shortened by 5 bases and J by 0 bases, with 16 bases between the two germline ends. The CDR3 sequence is CASSRSSGGPNYGYTF. The CDR3 DNA reads as TGTGCCAGCAGTCGCTCATCGGGGGGGCCTAACTATGGCTACACCTTC.

CDR3 amino acids: CASSQDPPSNLGTQYF. Here the CDR3 DNA reads TGTGCCAGCAGCCAAGATCCCCCTAGCAACCTCGGGACCCAGTACTTC. The chain combines TRBV4-2 with TRBJ2-5, with D perhaps TRBD2 (5 bases). Trimming took off 0 bases at V and 7 bases at J, with 18 bases between the two ends. This CDR3 contains 16 residues. Germline loops: CDR1 LGHNA, CDR2 YNFKEQ.

This rearrangement joins TRBV10-3 to TRBJ2-3; D is unresolved. Germline V CDR1 and CDR2: ENHRY, SYGVKD. The V gene lost 9 bases and the J gene lost 3 bases, with 13 bases spanning the gap. The CDR3 contains 13 residues. The CDR3 nucleotides read TGTGCCATTCAGATTTCCGGAACAGATACGCAGTATTTT. This sequence encodes CAIQISGTDTQYF.

The rearrangement links TRBV5-6 to TRBJ1-3; D gene uncertain. V was trimmed by 4 bases and J by 3 bases, leaving 11 bases between them. The CDR3 sequence is 14 residues long. Germline CDR1 SGHDT, CDR2 YYEEEE. CDR3: CASSQVADGNTIYF. The CDR3 DNA reads TGTGCCAGCAGCCAAGTGGCAGATGGAAACACCATATATTTT.

The CDR3 reads CASSPPAGHGYTF. In DNA, the CDR3 is TGTGCCAGCTCACCACCGGCAGGGCATGGCTACACCTTC. The rearrangement joins TRBV18 to TRBJ1-2, with D perhaps TRBD1 (5 bases). Per the germline V gene, CDR1 is KGHSH and CDR2 is LQKENI. The CDR3 spans 13 residues. V was cut by 0 bases and J by 6 bases, with 8 bases left in between. Full variable domain (missing parts from reference TRBV18 and TRBJ1-2): NAGVMQNPRHLVRRRGQEARLRCSPMKGHSHVYWYRQLPEEGLKFMVYLQKENIIDESGMPKERFSAEFPKEGPSILRIQQVVRGDSAAYFCASSPPAGHGYTFGSGTRLTVV.

This clone was detected only a few times. V gene TRBV28 combines with J gene TRBJ2-7, with D uncertain. V lost 7 bases, J lost 0 bases, and 25 bases lay in between. The CDR3 covers 18 residues. The germline V gene encodes CDR1 MDHEN and CDR2 SYDVKM. Here the CDR3 reads CASNPRPGRRISSYEQYF. For the CDR3, the DNA is TGTGCCAGCAATCCACGCCCAGGACGTAGAATAAGCTCCTACGAGCAGTACTTC.

There are a few counts of this clone. V and J are TRBV9 and TRBJ2-5; D unresolved. This CDR3 spans 13 amino acids. The germline CDR1 and CDR2 sequences are SGDLS and YYNGEE. V lost 4 bases to trimming and J lost 1 base, with 8 bases between them. In DNA form, the CDR3 reads TGTGCCAGCAGCCGCACGGGCCAAGAGACCCAGTACTTC. As protein: CASSRTGQETQYF.

The V and J genes are TRBV19 and TRBJ1-2; TRBD1 agrees at 12 bases. The germline gives CDR1 LNHDA, CDR2 SQIVND (reference sequence). J lost 8 bases, V lost 7 bases, and 8 bases had no gene match. This CDR3 region has 14 residues. CDR3 in DNA: TGTGCCAGTACCGCCGGGACAGGGGGCATCGGCTACACCTTC. The encoded protein is CASTAGTGGIGYTF.

The chain has TRBV2 and TRBJ1-4; 8 bases are a match to TRBD1. Germline V CDR1 and CDR2: SNHLY, FYNNEI. J gave up 7 bases and V 7 bases, and 11 bases lay outside the gene matches. CDR3 length: 15 amino acids. CDR3 DNA sequence: TGTGCCAGCACCCGCCTGACAGGGGCCCGTGAAAAACTGTTTTTT. Translation gives CASTRLTGAREKLFF.

V gene TRBV9 combines with J gene TRBJ2-7; 9 bases line up with TRBD1. V trimming: 1 base; J trimming: 5 bases; junction bases outside the gene matches: 7. CDR3 length: 15 amino acids. Germline CDR1 reads SGDLS; CDR2 reads YYNGEE. In DNA, the CDR3 is TGTGCCAGCAGCGTAATGGGGACAGGGATACACGAGCAGTACTTC. Translating gives CASSVMGTGIHEQYF.

This clone was picked up a small number of times. This chain links TRBV4-1 with TRBJ1-3; weak D call: TRBD1 (6 bases). Germline CDR1 is MGHRA and CDR2 is YSYEKL. The length of the CDR3 is 15 residues. V shed 7 bases and J shed 0 bases, with 13 bases lying between them. The CDR3 DNA reads as TGCGCCAGCACCCTGGACAGAAACTCTGGAAACACCATATATTTT. Residues: CASTLDRNSGNTIYF.